The rows below give T cell receptor beta chains drawn from one sample of a study of blood T cell repertoires in COVID-19. Here immunoSEQ multiplex PCR was the method, and the copy in TCRdb shows in-frame clones only, minus some. This table has fewer than 40,000 clones, about 88% appearing once. What was sequenced was peripheral blood. The source of these receptors is a man between 65 and 85 years old with active COVID-19. CDR3s include the opening cysteine and the closing phenylalanine or tryptophan. The order of the fields is clone size, J gene, D gene, V gene, CDR3 protein, CDR3 DNA. D genes are given only for firm matches. Some rows mark clone size as missing; the rest say once, few, many or name a class of expanded clone.

>few|TRBJ2-1|TRBD2|TRBV18
CASSQGLAGGLGEQFF
TGTGCCAGCTCACAGGGACTAGCGGGGGGGCTCGGTGAGCAGTTCTTC
>NA|TRBJ2-1|TRBD2|TRBV19
CASSMVRGGGLSYNEQFF
TGTGCCAGTAGTATGGTTCGGGGCGGGGGACTCTCCTACAATGAGCAGTTCTTC
>NA|TRBJ2-1|NA|TRBV6-6
CASSNRDYNEQFF
TGTGCCAGCAGTAACAGGGACTACAATGAGCAGTTCTTC
>NA|TRBJ2-1|TRBD1|TRBV28
CGIGQGMDNEQFF
TGTGGGATCGGACAGGGGATGGACAATGAGCAGTTCTTC
>NA|TRBJ2-5|NA|TRBV7-2
CASNSRRGETQYF
TGTGCCAGCAACTCCCGGCGGGGAGAGACCCAGTACTTC
>NA|TRBJ2-3|NA|TRBV5-1
CASSFAGAPTDTQYF
TGCGCCAGCAGCTTCGCGGGGGCCCCCACAGATACGCAGTATTTT
>NA|TRBJ2-7|TRBD2|TRBV29-1
CSVALGLAGGQYF
TGCAGCGTGGCCCTCGGACTAGCGGGAGGACAGTACTTC
>NA|TRBJ2-1|NA|TRBV7-6
CASSPSVGTPNNEQFF
TGTGCCAGCAGCCCCAGCGTTGGTACTCCCAACAATGAGCAGTTCTTC
>few|TRBJ2-2|TRBD2|TRBV10-1
CASSDPGLADNTGELFF
TGCGCCAGCAGTGACCCGGGACTAGCGGATAACACCGGGGAGCTGTTTTTT
>NA|TRBJ1-6|NA|TRBV28
CASSSRRPGNSPLHF
TGTGCCAGCAGTTCTAGGAGACCGGGGAATTCACCCCTCCACTTT
>few|TRBJ1-4|TRBD1|TRBV6-6
CASSFDRGREKLFF
TGTGCCAGCAGCTTTGACAGGGGGCGAGAAAAACTGTTTTTT
>NA|TRBJ2-2|TRBD2|TRBV7-2
CASSPWTSGAGELFF
TGTGCCAGCAGCCCGTGGACTAGCGGGGCCGGGGAGCTGTTTTTT
>NA|TRBJ2-5|TRBD1|TRBV19
CASSKDRGGKETQYF
TGTGCCAGTAGTAAGGACAGGGGCGGGAAAGAGACCCAGTACTTC
>once|TRBJ1-1|TRBD1|TRBV30
CAWHRGHTEAFF
TGTGCCTGGCACAGGGGGCACACTGAAGCTTTCTTT
>NA|TRBJ2-7|TRBD2|TRBV28
CASSSAGTSGSYEQYF
TGTGCCAGCAGTTCCGCCGGGACTAGCGGGTCCTACGAGCAGTACTTC
>NA|TRBJ2-2|TRBD1|TRBV5-5
CASSWTGNTGELFF
TGTGCCAGCAGCTGGACAGGGAACACCGGGGAGCTGTTTTTT
>NA|TRBJ1-1|NA|TRBV7-9
CASSLEVGGDRTEAFF
TGTGCCAGCAGCTTAGAGGTAGGAGGGGATAGGACTGAAGCTTTCTTT
>NA|TRBJ1-2|TRBD1|TRBV24-1
CATSNRGNYGYTF
TGTGCCACCAGTAACAGGGGTAACTATGGCTACACCTTC